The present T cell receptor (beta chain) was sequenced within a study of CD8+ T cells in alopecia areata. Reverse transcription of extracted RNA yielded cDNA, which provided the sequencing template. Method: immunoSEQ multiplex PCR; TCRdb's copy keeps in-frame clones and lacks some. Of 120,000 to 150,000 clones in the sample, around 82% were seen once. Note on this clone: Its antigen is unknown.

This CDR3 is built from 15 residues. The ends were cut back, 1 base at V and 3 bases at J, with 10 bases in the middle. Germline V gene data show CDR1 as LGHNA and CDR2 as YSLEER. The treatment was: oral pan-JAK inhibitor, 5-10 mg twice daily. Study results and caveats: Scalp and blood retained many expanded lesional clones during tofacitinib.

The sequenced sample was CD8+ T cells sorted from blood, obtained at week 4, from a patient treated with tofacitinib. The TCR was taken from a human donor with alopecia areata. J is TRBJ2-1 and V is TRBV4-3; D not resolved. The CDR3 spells CASSQAGDLYNEQFF. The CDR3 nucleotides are TGCGCCAGCAGCCAAGCAGGAGACCTCTACAATGAGCAGTTCTTC.